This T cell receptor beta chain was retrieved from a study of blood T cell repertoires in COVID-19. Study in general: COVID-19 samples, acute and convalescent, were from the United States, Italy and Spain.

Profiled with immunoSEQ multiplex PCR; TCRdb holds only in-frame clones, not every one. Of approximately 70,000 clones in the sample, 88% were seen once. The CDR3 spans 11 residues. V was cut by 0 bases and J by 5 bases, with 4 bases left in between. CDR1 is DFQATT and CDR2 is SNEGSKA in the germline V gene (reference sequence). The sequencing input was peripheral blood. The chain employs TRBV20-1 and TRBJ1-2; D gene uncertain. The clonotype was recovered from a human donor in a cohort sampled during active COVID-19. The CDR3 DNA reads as TGCAGTGCTAGAGATCTGTATGGCTACACCTTC. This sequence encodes CSARDLYGYTF.